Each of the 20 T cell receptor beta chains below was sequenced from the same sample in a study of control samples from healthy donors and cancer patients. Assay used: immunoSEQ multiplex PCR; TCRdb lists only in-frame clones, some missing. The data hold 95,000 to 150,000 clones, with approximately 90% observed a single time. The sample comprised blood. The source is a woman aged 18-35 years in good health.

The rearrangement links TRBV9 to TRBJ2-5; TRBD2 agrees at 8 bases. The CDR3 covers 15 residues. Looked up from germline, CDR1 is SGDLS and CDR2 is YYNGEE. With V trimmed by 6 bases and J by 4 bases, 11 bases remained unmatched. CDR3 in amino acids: CASTRGAGGLETQYF. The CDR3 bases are TGTGCCAGCACCCGAGGGGCGGGGGGCCTAGAGACCCAGTACTTC.

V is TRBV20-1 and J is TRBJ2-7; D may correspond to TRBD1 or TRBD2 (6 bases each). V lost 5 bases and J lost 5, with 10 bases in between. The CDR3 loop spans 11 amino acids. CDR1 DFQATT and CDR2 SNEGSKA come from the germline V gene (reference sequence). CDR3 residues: CSAPGGHEQYF. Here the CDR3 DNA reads TGCAGTGCTCCCGGGGGCCACGAGCAGTACTTC.

The CDR3 bases are TGCGCCAGCAGCCAGAAACAGGGGGTGGAGGAAAAACTGTTTTTT. This codes for CASSQKQGVEEKLFF. V is TRBV4-1 and J is TRBJ1-4; 8 bases are a match to TRBD1. Germline V lookup: CDR1 MGHRA, CDR2 YSYEKL. V lost 3 bases to trimming and J lost 8 bases; unmatched junction nucleotides: 8. This CDR3 has 15 residues.

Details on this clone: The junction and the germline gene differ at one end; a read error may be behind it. The CDR3 nucleotides read TGTGCCAGCAGGGAGCGGGGGGCCATACTCTTC. As protein: CASRERGAILF. The chain uses TRBV6-8 and TRBJ2-1; 9 nucleotides align to TRBD2. Germline CDR1 and CDR2: MNHGY and SAAAGT. The CDR3 is 11 amino acids.

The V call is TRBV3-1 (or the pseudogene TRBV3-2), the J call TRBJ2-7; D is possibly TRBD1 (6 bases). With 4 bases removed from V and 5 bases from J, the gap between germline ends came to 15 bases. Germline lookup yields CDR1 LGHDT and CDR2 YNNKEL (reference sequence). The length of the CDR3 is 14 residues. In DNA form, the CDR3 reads TGTGCCAGCAGCCTCGGCCAGGGGACCCACGAGCAGTACTTC. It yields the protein CASSLGQGTHEQYF.

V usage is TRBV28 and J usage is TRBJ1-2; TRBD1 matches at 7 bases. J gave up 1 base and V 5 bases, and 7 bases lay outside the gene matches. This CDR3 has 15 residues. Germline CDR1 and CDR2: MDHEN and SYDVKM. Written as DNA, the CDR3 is TGTGCCAGCAGTCCCGGGACAGTTTTTAACTATGGCTACACCTTC. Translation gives CASSPGTVFNYGYTF.

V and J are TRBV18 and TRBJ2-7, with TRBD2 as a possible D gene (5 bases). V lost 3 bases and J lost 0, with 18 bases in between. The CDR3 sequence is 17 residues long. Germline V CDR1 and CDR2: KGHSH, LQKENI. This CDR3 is CASSPTRERTFSYEQYF. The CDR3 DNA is TGTGCCAGCTCACCTACTCGAGAAAGGACTTTCTCCTACGAGCAGTACTTC. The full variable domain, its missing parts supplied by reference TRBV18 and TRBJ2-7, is NAGVMQNPRHLVRRRGQEARLRCSPMKGHSHVYWYRQLPEEGLKFMVYLQKENIIDESGMPKERFSAEFPKEGPSILRIQQVVRGDSAAYFCASSPTRERTFSYEQYFGPGTRLTVT.

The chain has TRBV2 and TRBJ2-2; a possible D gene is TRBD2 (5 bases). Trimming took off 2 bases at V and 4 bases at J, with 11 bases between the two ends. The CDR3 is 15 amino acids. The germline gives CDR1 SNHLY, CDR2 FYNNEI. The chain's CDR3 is CASSEYSGITGELFF. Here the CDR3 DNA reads TGTGCCAGCAGTGAATATTCCGGGATCACCGGGGAGCTGTTTTTT.

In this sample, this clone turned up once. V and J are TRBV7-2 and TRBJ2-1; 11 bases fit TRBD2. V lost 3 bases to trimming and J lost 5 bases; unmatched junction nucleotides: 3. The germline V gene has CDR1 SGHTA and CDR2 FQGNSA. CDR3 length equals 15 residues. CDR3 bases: TGTGCCAGCAGCTTGACTAGCGGGATTAACAATGAGCAGTTCTTC. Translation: CASSLTSGINNEQFF.

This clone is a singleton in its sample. CDR3 in DNA: TGCGCCAGCGGGAGTTCGGGGGGGTACGAGCAGTACTTC. Amino acids: CASGSSGGYEQYF. The V gene is TRBV5-1, the J gene TRBJ2-7; 8 bases fit TRBD2. CDR1 is SGHRS and CDR2 is YFSETQ in the germline V gene. The CDR3 has 13 residues. Unmatched junction bases numbered 7, after V lost 7 bases and J lost 4 bases.

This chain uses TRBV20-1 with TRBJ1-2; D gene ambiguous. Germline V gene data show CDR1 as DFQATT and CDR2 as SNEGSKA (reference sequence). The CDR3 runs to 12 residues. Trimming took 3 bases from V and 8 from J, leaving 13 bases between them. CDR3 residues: CSASEPPGGYTF. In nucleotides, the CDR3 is TGCAGTGCTAGTGAGCCCCCTGGGGGCTACACCTTC.

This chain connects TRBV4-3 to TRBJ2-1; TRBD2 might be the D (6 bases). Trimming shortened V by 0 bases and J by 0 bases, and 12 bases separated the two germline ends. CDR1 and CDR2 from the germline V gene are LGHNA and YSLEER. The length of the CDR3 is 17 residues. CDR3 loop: CASSQDRGSSSYNEQFF. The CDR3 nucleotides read TGCGCCAGCAGCCAAGATCGGGGGAGCTCCTCCTACAATGAGCAGTTCTTC.

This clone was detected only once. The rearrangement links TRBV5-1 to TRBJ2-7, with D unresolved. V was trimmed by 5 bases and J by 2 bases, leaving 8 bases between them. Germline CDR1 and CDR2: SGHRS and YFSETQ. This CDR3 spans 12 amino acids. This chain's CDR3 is CASSDRAYEQYF. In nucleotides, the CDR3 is TGCGCCAGCAGTGACCGGGCCTACGAGCAGTACTTC.

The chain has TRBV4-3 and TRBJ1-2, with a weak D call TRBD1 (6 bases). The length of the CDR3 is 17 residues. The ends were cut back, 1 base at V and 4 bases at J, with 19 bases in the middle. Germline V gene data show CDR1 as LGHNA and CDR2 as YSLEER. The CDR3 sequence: CASSQGGRGRSGYGYTF. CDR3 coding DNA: TGCGCCAGCAGCCAAGGGGGGCGGGGGCGATCGGGCTATGGCTACACCTTC.

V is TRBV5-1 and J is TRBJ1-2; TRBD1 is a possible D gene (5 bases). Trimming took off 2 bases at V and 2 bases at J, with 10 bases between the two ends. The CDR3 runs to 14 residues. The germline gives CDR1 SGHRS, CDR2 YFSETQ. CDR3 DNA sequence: TGCGCCAGCAGCTTTGCCCCAGGGAACTATGGCTACACCTTC. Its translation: CASSFAPGNYGYTF.

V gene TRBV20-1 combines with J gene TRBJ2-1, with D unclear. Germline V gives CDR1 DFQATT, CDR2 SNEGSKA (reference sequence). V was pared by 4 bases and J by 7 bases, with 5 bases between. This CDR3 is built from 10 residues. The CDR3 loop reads CSANSNEQFF. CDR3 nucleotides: TGCAGTGCTAATAGTAATGAGCAGTTCTTC.

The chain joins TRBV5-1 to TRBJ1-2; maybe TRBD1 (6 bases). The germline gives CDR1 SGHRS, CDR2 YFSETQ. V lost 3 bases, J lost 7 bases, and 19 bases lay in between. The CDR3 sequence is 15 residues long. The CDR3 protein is CASSSDSSPSIGYTF. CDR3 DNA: TGCGCCAGCAGCTCGGACAGTTCACCCTCGATTGGCTACACCTTC.

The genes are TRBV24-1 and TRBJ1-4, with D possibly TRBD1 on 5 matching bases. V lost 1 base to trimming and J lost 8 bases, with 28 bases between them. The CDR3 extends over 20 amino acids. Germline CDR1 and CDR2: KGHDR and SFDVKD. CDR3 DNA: TGTGCCACCAGTGATTTCCCCCCCCAACAGGTGGGAAGCTCGTACGAAAAACTGTTTTTT. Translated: CATSDFPPQQVGSSYEKLFF.

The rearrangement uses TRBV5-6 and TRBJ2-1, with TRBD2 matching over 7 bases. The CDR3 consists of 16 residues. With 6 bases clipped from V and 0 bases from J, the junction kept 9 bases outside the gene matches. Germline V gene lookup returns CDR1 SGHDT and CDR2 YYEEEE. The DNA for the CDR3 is TGTGCCAGCACCTTCTACCCGGGGGGCTCCTACAATGAGCAGTTCTTC. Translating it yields CASTFYPGGSYNEQFF. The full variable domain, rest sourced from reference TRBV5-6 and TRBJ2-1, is DAGVTQSPTHLIKTRGQQVTLRCSPKSGHDTVSWYQQALGQGPQFIFQYYEEEERQRGNFPDRFSGHQFPNYSSELNVNALLLGDSALYLCASTFYPGGSYNEQFFGPGTRLTVL.

The CDR3 protein is CASREQGPINTEAFF. Written as DNA, the CDR3 is TGCGCCAGCAGAGAACAGGGACCTATTAACACTGAAGCTTTCTTT. The chain uses TRBV10-2 and TRBJ1-1; D might be TRBD1 (6 bases). The germline CDR1 and CDR2 sequences are WSHSY and SAAADI. The CDR3 sequence is 15 residues long. The V end lost 6 bases, the J end lost 2 bases, and 16 bases lay between the germline ends.